In its sample, the clone carrying this T cell receptor (beta chain) was seen many times. The antigen is undetermined. The data belong to a study of T cells in Graves' hyperthyroidism and ophthalmopathy. It was RNA transcripts that yielded the amplified TCR beta CDR3 regions. The study used the HTBI primer set for a first-round RT-PCR of the TCR CDR3. One entry per CDR3 protein, called by TCRdb with MiXCR from the multiplex PCR reads. The sample lists about 720,000 distinct CDR3 sequences; under 20% were seen once. Overall study results and limits: The model anticipated ophthalmopathy a median about six months pre-onset.

Germline CDR1 and CDR2: SGHAT and FQNNGV. The V gene end was trimmed by 5 bases and the J gene end by 2 bases; junction bases not matched to a gene: 7. This CDR3 spans 16 amino acids. Investigators excluded patients with uncontrolled infection, other autoimmune disease, pregnancy or lactation. J is TRBJ2-2 and V is TRBV11-2; TRBD1 matches at 8 bases. The receptor was derived from a woman aged 45-59 years with Graves' hyperthyroidism that later progressed to Graves' ophthalmopathy. The sequencing input was blood. The CDR3 DNA reads TGTGCCAGCAGCGCACGGACAGGGACTAACACCGGGGAGCTGTTTTTT. Translating gives CASSARTGTNTGELFF.